This TCR beta chain was captured in a study of T cells in Graves' hyperthyroidism and ophthalmopathy. The germline V gene encodes CDR1 MNHEY and CDR2 SVGEGT. The CDR3 consists of 20 residues. The V and J ends lost 5 bases and 1 base, in that order; junction bases with no gene match: 14. Amplified regions were TCR beta CDR3 sequences from RNA transcripts. HTBI primers were employed in a first-round RT-PCR of the TCR CDR3. Via MiXCR, TCRdb re-called the multiplex PCR reads, giving one row per CDR3 protein. Of about 350,000 distinct CDR3 sequences detected, over 15% appear once; the ten largest clones hold about 4%. Study findings and constraints: Blood also held most thyroid clonotypes expanded beyond 0.001. With a median lead of about 6.9 months before onset, the model predicted ophthalmopathy. Patients with ophthalmopathy were separated from those with stable hyperthyroidism by a 13 V-J model.

Of note for this clonotype: Its antigen remains unidentified.

The rearrangement links TRBV6-2 or TRBV6-3 to TRBJ2-2, with 12 bases that match TRBD1. The sequenced sample was blood. The TCR originated in a woman between 18 and 29 years old with Graves' hyperthyroidism. The CDR3: CASSTDYPGQGAGNTGELFF. DNA for the CDR3: TGTGCCAGCAGTACAGACTATCCGGGACAGGGGGCCGGGAACACCGGGGAGCTGTTTTTT.